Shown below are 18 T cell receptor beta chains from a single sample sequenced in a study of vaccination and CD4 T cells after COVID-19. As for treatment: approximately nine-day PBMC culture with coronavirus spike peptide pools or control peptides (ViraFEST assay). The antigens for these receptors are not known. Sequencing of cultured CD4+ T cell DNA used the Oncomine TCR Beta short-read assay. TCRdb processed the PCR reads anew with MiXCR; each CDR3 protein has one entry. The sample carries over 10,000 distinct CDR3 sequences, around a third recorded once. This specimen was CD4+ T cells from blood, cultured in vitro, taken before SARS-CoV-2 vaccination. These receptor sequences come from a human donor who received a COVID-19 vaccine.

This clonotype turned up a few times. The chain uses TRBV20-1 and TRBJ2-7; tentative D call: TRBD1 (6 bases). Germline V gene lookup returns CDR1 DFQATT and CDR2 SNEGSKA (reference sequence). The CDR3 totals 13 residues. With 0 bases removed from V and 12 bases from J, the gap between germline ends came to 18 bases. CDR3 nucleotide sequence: TGCAGTGCTAGAGATCGGGCAGGACAGTCGAGGTACTTC. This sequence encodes CSARDRAGQSRYF.

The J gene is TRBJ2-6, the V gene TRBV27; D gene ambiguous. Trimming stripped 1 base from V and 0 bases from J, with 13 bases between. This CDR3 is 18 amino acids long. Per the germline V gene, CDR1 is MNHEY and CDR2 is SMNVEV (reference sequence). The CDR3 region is CASSLWATALSGANVLTF. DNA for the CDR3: TGTGCCAGCAGTTTATGGGCCACAGCCCTCTCTGGGGCCAACGTCCTGACTTTC.

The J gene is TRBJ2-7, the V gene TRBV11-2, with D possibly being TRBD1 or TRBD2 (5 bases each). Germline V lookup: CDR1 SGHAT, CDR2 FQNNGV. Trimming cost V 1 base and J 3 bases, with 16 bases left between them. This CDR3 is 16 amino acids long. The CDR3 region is CASSLGVGPRDYEQYF. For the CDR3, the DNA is TGTGCCAGCAGCTTAGGGGTGGGACCCAGGGACTACGAGCAGTACTTC.

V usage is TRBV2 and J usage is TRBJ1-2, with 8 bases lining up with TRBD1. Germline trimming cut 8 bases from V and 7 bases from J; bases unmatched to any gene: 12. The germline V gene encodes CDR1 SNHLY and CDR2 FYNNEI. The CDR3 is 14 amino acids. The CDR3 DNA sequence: TGTGCCAGCTTATACGACAGGGGTAATACTGGCTACACCTTC. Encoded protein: CASLYDRGNTGYTF.

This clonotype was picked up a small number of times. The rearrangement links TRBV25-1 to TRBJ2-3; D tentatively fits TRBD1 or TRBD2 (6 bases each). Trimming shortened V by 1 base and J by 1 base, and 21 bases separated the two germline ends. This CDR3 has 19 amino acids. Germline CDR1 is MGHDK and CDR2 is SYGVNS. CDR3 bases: TGTGCCAGCAGTGAATTTGAGTGGAGGGGGACTTTCGGCACAGATACGCAGTATTTT. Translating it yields CASSEFEWRGTFGTDTQYF.

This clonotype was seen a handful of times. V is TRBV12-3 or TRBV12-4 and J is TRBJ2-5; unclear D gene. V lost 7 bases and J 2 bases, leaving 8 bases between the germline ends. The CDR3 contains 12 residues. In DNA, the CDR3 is TGTGCCAGCAAGGACGGTCAAGAGACCCAGTACTTC. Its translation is CASKDGQETQYF.

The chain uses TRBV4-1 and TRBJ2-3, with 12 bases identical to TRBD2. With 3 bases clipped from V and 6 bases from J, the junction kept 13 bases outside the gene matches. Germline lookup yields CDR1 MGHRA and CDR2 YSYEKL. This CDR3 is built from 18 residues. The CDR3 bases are TGCGCCAGCAGCCAGGGTCGTCTAGCGGGGGGGCCGTGGGATACGCAGTATTTT. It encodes CASSQGRLAGGPWDTQYF.

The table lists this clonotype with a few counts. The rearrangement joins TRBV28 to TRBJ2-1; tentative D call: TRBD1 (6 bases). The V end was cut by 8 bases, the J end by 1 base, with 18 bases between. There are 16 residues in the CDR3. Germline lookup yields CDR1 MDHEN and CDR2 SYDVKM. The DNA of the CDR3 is TGTGCCAGCTGCGTTGACAGGCGAGAATCCTACAATGAGCAGTTCTTC. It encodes CASCVDRRESYNEQFF.

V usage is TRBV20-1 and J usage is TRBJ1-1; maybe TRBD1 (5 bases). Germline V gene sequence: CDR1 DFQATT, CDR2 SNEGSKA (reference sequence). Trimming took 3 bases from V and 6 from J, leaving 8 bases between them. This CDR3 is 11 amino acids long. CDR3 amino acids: CSARGQAEAFF. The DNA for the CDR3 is TGCAGTGCTAGGGGGCAGGCTGAAGCTTTCTTT.

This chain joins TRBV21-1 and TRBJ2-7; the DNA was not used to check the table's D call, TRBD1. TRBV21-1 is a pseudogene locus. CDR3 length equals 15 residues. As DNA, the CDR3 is TGTGCCAGCAGCGCCCGTCCTTCCCTGAGGAACGAGCAGTACTTC. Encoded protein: CASSARPSLRNEQYF.

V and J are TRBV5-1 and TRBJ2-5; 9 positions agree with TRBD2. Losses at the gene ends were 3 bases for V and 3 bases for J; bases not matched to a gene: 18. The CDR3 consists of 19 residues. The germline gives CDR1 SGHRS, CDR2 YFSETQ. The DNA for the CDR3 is TGCGCCAGCAGCTCCTCTGGAGTAGCGGGGGTGATCCTCAAAGAGACCCAGTACTTC. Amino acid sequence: CASSSSGVAGVILKETQYF.

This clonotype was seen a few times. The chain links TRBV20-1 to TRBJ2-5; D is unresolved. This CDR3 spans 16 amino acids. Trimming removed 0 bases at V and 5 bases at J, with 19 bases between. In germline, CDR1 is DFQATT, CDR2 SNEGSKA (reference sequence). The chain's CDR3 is CSARDSLDIRWETQYF. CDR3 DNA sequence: TGCAGTGCTAGAGATTCCCTAGATATCAGGTGGGAGACCCAGTACTTC.

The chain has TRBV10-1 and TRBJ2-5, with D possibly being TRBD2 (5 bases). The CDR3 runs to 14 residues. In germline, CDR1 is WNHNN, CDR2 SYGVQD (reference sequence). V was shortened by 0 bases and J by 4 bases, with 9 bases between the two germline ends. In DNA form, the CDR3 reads TGCGCCAGCAGTGAGTCGATGGGGAGAGAGACCCAGTACTTC. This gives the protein CASSESMGRETQYF.

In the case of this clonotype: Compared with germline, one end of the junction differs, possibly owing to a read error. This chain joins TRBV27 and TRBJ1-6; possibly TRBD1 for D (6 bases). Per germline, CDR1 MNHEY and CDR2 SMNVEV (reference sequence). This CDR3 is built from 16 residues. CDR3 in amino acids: CASSLVGGPYNSPPHF. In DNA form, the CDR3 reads TGTGCCAGCAGTTTAGTGGGGGGCCCCTATAATTCACCCCCCCACTTT.

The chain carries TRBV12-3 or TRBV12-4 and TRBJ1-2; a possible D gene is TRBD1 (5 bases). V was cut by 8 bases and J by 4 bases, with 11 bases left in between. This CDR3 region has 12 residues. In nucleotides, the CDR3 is TGTGCCAGCGGCCAGGGAAGCTATGGCTACACCTTC. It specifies CASGQGSYGYTF.

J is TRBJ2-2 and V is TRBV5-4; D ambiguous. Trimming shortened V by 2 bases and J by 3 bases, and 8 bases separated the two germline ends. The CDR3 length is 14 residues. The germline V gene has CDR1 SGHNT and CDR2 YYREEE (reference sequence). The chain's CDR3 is CASSLDSHTGELFF. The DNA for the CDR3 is TGTGCCAGCAGCTTAGATAGCCACACCGGGGAGCTGTTTTTT.

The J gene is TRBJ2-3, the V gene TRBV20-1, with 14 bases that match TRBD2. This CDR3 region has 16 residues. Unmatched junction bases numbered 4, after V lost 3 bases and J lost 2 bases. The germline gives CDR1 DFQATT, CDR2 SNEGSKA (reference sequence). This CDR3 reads CSARTSGGGITDTQYF. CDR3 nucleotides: TGCAGTGCTAGGACTAGCGGGGGGGGCATCACAGATACGCAGTATTTT.

The CDR3 spells CATSDLIDRGPFQGAFF. The CDR3 coding sequence is TGTGCCACCAGTGATTTAATAGACAGGGGGCCGTTTCAAGGAGCTTTCTTT. This sequence joins TRBV24-1 and TRBJ1-1, with 10 bases lining up with TRBD1. Germline V gene sequence: CDR1 KGHDR, CDR2 SFDVKD. Losses at the gene ends were 1 base for V and 10 bases for J; bases not matched to a gene: 14. The CDR3 length is 17 residues.